The 27 T cell receptor beta chains below come from one sample, sequenced in a study of tumor-infiltrating lymphocytes in primary liver carcinoma. It was from roughly 20-30 mg of unsorted bulk tissue that RNA and DNA were co-extracted. The researchers produced TCR beta cDNA from 450 to 600 ng total RNA with a constant-region primer. A slightly modified ARM-PCR protocol with three nested multiplex PCR rounds produced these TCR beta libraries. Two initial PCR rounds of around 9 cycles each paired TRBV1-TRBV30 forward primers with a C-beta reverse primer. TCRdb independently ran MiXCR on the multiplex PCR reads; one entry per CDR3 protein. Here the sample spans around 56,000 distinct CDR3 sequences, about two thirds being singletons. The sequencing sample was made of liver tumor tissue from sampling region 2. The subset: tumor region T2, inferior pole. The receptors come from a man in his forties with primary liver carcinoma and hepatitis B virus infection.

Details on this clonotype: At one end, the junction sequence differs from germline, possibly due to a read error. This chain joins TRBV29-1 and TRBJ2-4; D gene ambiguous. The CDR3 length is 18 residues. CDR1 and CDR2 from the germline V gene are SQVTM and ANQGSEA. CDR3 bases: TGCAGTGTTGAGGTCAGAGATCGAATCCATTTAGCCAAAAACATTCAGTACTTC. Protein: CSVEVRDRIHLAKNIQYF.

As to this clonotype: The junction departs from the called germline gene at one end, perhaps through a read error. V usage is TRBV11-2 and J usage is TRBJ1-1; 8 bases fit TRBD1. CDR3 length: 14 amino acids. CDR1 is SGHAT, CDR2 FQNNGV, per germline. CDR3 loop: CVSRTLGQGGEAFF. The CDR3, as DNA: TGTGTCAGCAGGACCCTAGGACAGGGCGGTGAAGCTTTCTTT.

This rearrangement joins TRBV6-1 to TRBJ1-5; D remains ambiguous. The CDR3 is 12 amino acids. The germline V and J ends were trimmed by 7 bases and 4 bases, with 8 bases remaining between them. From germline, CDR1 is MNHNS and CDR2 SASEGT. CDR3 region: CASTVGNQPQHF. The CDR3 DNA is TGTGCCAGCACCGTGGGGAATCAGCCCCAGCATTTT.

For this clonotype: Its ends do not fully match the called genes, so a read error is possible. This chain uses TRBV6-5 with TRBJ2-3, with 8 bases lining up with TRBD2. There are 17 residues in the CDR3. Germline values: CDR1 MNHEY, CDR2 SVGAGI. The CDR3 spells CASSSLPLSGGTGTQYF. The CDR3 DNA reads TGTGCCAGCAGTTCACTCCCCCTAAGCGGGGGAACAGGTACGCAGTATTTT.

Points on this clonotype: Since a much larger clone is just one base distant, this may be a read error. J is TRBJ1-4 and V is TRBV11-2; D is unresolved. This CDR3 is built from 16 residues. Germline V gives CDR1 SGHAT, CDR2 FQNNGV. CDR3: CDSSQTPGGTNEKLFF. The CDR3 DNA reads as TGTGACAGCAGCCAAACTCCTGGAGGAACAAATGAAAAACTGTTTTTT.

As concerns this clonotype: The CDR3 does not end in the conserved phenylalanine or tryptophan, so this is likely a read error. It is unclear where the CDR3 begins or ends on the DNA, so no DNA is shown, and the CDR3 is as TCRdb lists it. The V call is TRBV6-5, the J call TRBJ2-1; the table's D call TRBD2 went unverified against the DNA. With termini counted, the CDR3 has 17 amino acids. The germline CDR1 and CDR2 sequences are MNHEY and SVGAGI. The CDR3 sequence: CASSYGPTSVLGYEQFL.

Many counts were recorded for this clonotype. The V call is TRBV11-2, the J call TRBJ1-2; TRBD1 might be the D (5 bases). V lost 1 base, J lost 5 bases, and 11 bases lay in between. The CDR3 has 14 amino acids. Germline V gene sequence: CDR1 SGHAT, CDR2 FQNNGV. The CDR3 is CASSLGGAHYGYTF. CDR3 DNA: TGTGCCAGCAGCTTAGGAGGGGCCCATTATGGCTACACCTTC.

This clonotype was seen many times. The junction and the germline gene differ at one end; a read error may be behind it. The V and J genes are TRBV5-4 and TRBJ2-3; D could derive from TRBD1 or TRBD2 (5 bases each). The CDR3 runs 12 residues. Per germline, CDR1 SGHNT and CDR2 YYREEE (reference sequence). The CDR3: CATRGATGTQYF. Here the CDR3 DNA reads TGTGCCACCCGGGGAGCCACAGGTACGCAGTATTTT.

Note on this clonotype: Germline is not matched at one junction end, which may reflect a read error. The chain joins TRBV4-2 to TRBJ1-1; the D gene is possibly TRBD1 (5 bases). Germline CDR1 reads LGHNA; CDR2 reads YNFKEQ. CDR3 length: 17 amino acids. The CDR3 reads CASSQEYGQGFWTEGFF. As DNA, the CDR3 is TGTGCCAGCAGCCAAGAATACGGGCAGGGTTTTTGGACTGAAGGTTTCTTT.

Of note for this clonotype: Since no conserved phenylalanine or tryptophan closes the CDR3, a read error is the likely cause. The chain employs TRBV4-1 and TRBJ2-7; 10 bases are shared with TRBD1. Germline V gene sequence: CDR1 MGHRA, CDR2 YSYEKL. The CDR3 has 14 residues. CDR3 DNA: TGCGCCTGCAGCCAAGGGGACAGGGGAGGCGAGCAGTACTTA. It codes for CACSQGDRGGEQYL.

Note on this clonotype: This sequence may be a read error, since a much larger clone differs from it by one base. The chain's CDR3 is CASSSSSGRHNEQFF. The CDR3 DNA sequence: TGTGCCAGCAGCTCGTCTAGCGGGAGGCACAATGAGCAGTTCTTC. The chain is built from TRBV5-4 and TRBJ2-1, with 11 nucleotides matching TRBD2. The CDR3 sequence is 15 residues long. V lost 3 bases to trimming and J lost 5 bases; unmatched junction nucleotides: 4. Germline lookup yields CDR1 SGHNT and CDR2 YYREEE (reference sequence).

In regard to this clonotype: The final CDR3 position lacks the conserved phenylalanine or tryptophan, pointing to a likely read error. The DNA is left out, because the CDR3 cannot be placed on it with certainty; the CDR3 is given as TCRdb lists it. The chain's CDR3 is CSAQSDLGKLFV. This rearrangement joins TRBV29-1 to TRBJ1-4. From its first to its last residue, the CDR3 has 12 amino acids. CDR1 is SQVTM and CDR2 is ANQGSEA in the germline V gene.

The chain couples TRBV4-2 to TRBJ1-1; 8 bases agree with TRBD1. The V gene end was trimmed by 0 bases and the J gene end by 7 bases; junction bases not matched to a gene: 10. Germline lookup yields CDR1 LGHNA and CDR2 YNFKEQ. This CDR3 has 16 residues. This CDR3 is CASSQDWGRGQVEAFF. The CDR3 nucleotides read TGTGCCAGCAGCCAAGATTGGGGCAGGGGGCAGGTTGAAGCTTTCTTT.

J is TRBJ2-2 and V is TRBV11-2; weak D call: TRBD2 (5 bases). This CDR3 comprises 17 residues. The germline V and J ends were trimmed by 1 base and 17 bases, with 29 bases remaining between them. From germline, CDR1 is SGHAT and CDR2 FQNNGV. The CDR3 bases are TGTGCCAGCAGCTTAGCATTAGGAGTGGTGAACACCGGGGAGTTATTTTTT. This codes for CASSLALGVVNTGELFF.

This chain joins TRBV11-2 and TRBJ2-2, with D possibly being TRBD1 or TRBD2 (6 bases each). CDR1 and CDR2 (germline): SGHAT, FQNNGV. V lost 1 base, J lost 7 bases, and 19 bases lay in between. The CDR3 contains 17 residues. CDR3 loop: CASSLALWGAKIGELFF. The DNA of the CDR3 is TGTGCCAGCAGCTTAGCATTATGGGGGGCGAAGATCGGGGAGCTGTTTTTT.

This clonotype was seen a handful of times. The rearrangement links TRBV5-1 to TRBJ2-3; D might be TRBD1 or TRBD2, each matching 5 bases. Germline V gene data show CDR1 as SGHRS and CDR2 as YFSETQ. Trimming took off 4 bases at V and 2 bases at J, with 11 bases between the two ends. This CDR3 has 14 amino acids. The DNA for the CDR3 is TGCGCCAGCAGCCCCGGGACCGACACAGATACGCAGTATTTT. Translation gives CASSPGTDTDTQYF.

A remark on this clonotype: The junction departs from the called germline gene at one end, perhaps through a read error. The V call is TRBV6-5, the J call TRBJ2-2; 14 nucleotides align to TRBD2. This CDR3 contains 15 residues. Germline assignment: CDR1 MNHEY and CDR2 SVGAGI. The chain's CDR3 is CTSRGTSGSHGELFF. The CDR3 DNA sequence: TGTACCAGCAGGGGGACTAGCGGGAGTCATGGGGAACTGTTTTTT.

This clonotype was picked up a small number of times. Sequence at one end of the junction differs from germline and may be a read error. The CDR3 bases are TGCGTCAGCAGCCAGGCACCGGGACGGATGAACACCGAAGCTTTCTTT. It is translated as CVSSQAPGRMNTEAFF. The genes are TRBV4-3 and TRBJ1-1, with a tentative D call TRBD1 (5 bases). The CDR3 is 16 residues long. Germline lookup yields CDR1 LGHNA and CDR2 YSLEER.

Turning to this clonotype: A junction end diverges from the germline sequence, so it may reflect a read error. The chain is built from TRBV11-2 and TRBJ2-2, with D tentatively TRBD2 (6 bases). Germline V gene sequence: CDR1 SGHAT, CDR2 FQNNGV. This CDR3 is 17 amino acids long. The CDR3 bases are TGTGCTAGCAGCTTAGCAATAGGAGGGGCGAACACCGTGGAGCTGTTATTT. This gives the protein CASSLAIGGANTVELLF. The complete variable domain, with remaining parts taken from reference TRBV11-2 and TRBJ2-2, reads EAGVAQSPRYKIIEKRQSVAFWCNPISGHATLYWYQQILGQGPKLLIQFQNNGVVDDSQLPKDRFSAERLKGVDSTLKIQPAKLEDSAVYLCASSLAIGGANTVELLFGEGSRLTVL.

This clonotype appeared once. This chain connects TRBV5-5 to TRBJ2-7; D not certain. CDR1 is SGHKS, CDR2 YYEKEE, per germline (reference sequence). Trimming removed 2 bases from V and 9 bases from J, with 15 bases in between. The CDR3 contains 13 residues. CDR3 sequence (DNA): TGTGCCAGCAGCTTTGGGTTGGCTAACGGGCAGTACTTC. Its protein product is CASSFGLANGQYF. The entire variable domain, with the rest obtained from reference TRBV5-5 and TRBJ2-7, is as follows: DAGVTQSPTHLIKTRGQQVTLRCSPISGHKSVSWYQQVLGQGPQFIFQYYEKEERGRGNFPDRFSARQFPNYSSELNVNALLLGDSALYLCASSFGLANGQYFGPGTRLTVT.

Points on this clonotype: Since a much larger clone is just one base distant, this may be a read error. The rearrangement uses TRBV28 and TRBJ2-7, with D possibly TRBD1 on 6 matching bases. The CDR3 has 14 residues. Looked up from germline, CDR1 is MDHEN and CDR2 is SYDVKM. V was shortened by 3 bases and J by 0 bases, with 9 bases between the two germline ends. Written as DNA, the CDR3 is TGTGCCAGCAGTTTTACAGGGACCTCCTACGAGCAGTACTTC. Translation: CASSFTGTSYEQYF.

The chain combines TRBV9 with TRBJ2-7, with D perhaps matching TRBD1 or TRBD2 (5 bases each). Germline CDR1 is SGDLS and CDR2 is YYNGEE. CDR3 length: 14 residues. V was shortened by 3 bases and J by 4 bases, with 14 bases between the two germline ends. CDR3 DNA sequence: TGTGCCAGCAGCGCCGGGGCACATGATTACGAGCAGTACTTC. This encodes CASSAGAHDYEQYF.

As to this clonotype: A much larger clone lies a single base off, so this may be a read error. The chain employs TRBV30 and TRBJ2-4; 7 bases are a match to TRBD2. The CDR3 length is 15 residues. Germline V CDR1 and CDR2: GTSNPN, SVGIG (reference sequence). CDR3 in amino acids: CAWSNRGVTKNFQYF. The CDR3 coding sequence is TGTGCCTGGAGTAACCGGGGGGTAACCAAAAACTTTCAGTACTTC.

Notes on this clonotype: This sequence may be a read error, since a much larger clone differs from it by one base. This rearrangement joins TRBV5-1 to TRBJ2-3; maybe TRBD2 (6 bases). CDR3 length equals 16 residues. Germline CDR1 is SGHRS and CDR2 is YFSETQ. CDR3 DNA sequence: TGCGCCAGCAGCTTGAACGGCCGCACTAGCACAGATACGCGGTATTTT. This encodes CASSLNGRTSTDTRYF.

This clonotype has ten or more counts. The chain recombines TRBV6-5 with TRBJ2-5, with 14 bases identical to TRBD2. From germline, CDR1 is MNHEY and CDR2 SVGAGI. V lost 6 bases, J lost 2 bases, and 2 bases stayed unmatched. This CDR3 is built from 15 residues. The CDR3 DNA reads as TGTGCCAGCAGGACTAGCGGGAGGGCGCAAGAGACCCAGTACTTC. It is translated as CASRTSGRAQETQYF.

Concerning this clonotype: The germline gene is not matched at one end of the junction; a read error may be the cause. The V gene is TRBV11-2, the J gene TRBJ1-1; 7 nucleotides align to TRBD1. This CDR3 spans 16 amino acids. From germline, CDR1 is SGHAT and CDR2 FQNNGV. The CDR3 reads CTSSPSRGLVNSEAFF. The DNA for the CDR3 is TGTACCAGCAGCCCATCCAGGGGGTTGGTAAACTCTGAAGCTTTCTTT.

As for this clonotype: Mismatch with germline at one junction end may stem from a read error. The chain recombines TRBV11-2 with TRBJ2-3, with a tentative D call TRBD2 (5 bases). Germline CDR1 is SGHAT and CDR2 is FQNNGV. The CDR3 has 16 residues. The CDR3 nucleotides read TGTGCCAGCAGCAGAAGAAGTACGGGGAACACAGATGCGCAGTATTTT. Amino acids: CASSRRSTGNTDAQYF.